A single sample is the source of the 8 T cell receptor beta chains below, sequenced in a study of cytomegalovirus exposure and HLA in healthy donors. Vbeta (60) and Jbeta (13) primers were used in the PCR. Sequencing was performed with immunoSEQ multiplex PCR; in TCRdb, only in-frame clones are kept and a portion is missing. The sample lists some 200,000 clones, 65% to 80% occurring once. Specimen: PBMCs. The receptors here all came from a girl under 10 years old in good health and CMV-seronegative.

The CDR3 bases are TGTGCCAGCAGGACAGGGCCAAGAGGGTCCACTGAAGCTTTCTTT. Protein product: CASRTGPRGSTEAFF. The chain employs TRBV6-5 and TRBJ1-1; 7 bases line up with TRBD1. With V trimmed by 6 bases and J by 4 bases, 11 bases remained unmatched. The CDR3 covers 15 residues. The germline CDR1 and CDR2 sequences are MNHEY and SVGAGI.

The chain couples TRBV4-1 to TRBJ1-2; 8 bases fit TRBD1. The CDR3 sequence is 15 residues long. After removal of 3 bases from V and 5 bases from J, the junction contained 8 bases not matched to a gene. The V gene's germline CDR1 is MGHRA and CDR2 YSYEKL. The CDR3 reads CASSQGLRDRYGYTF. The CDR3 DNA sequence: TGCGCCAGCAGCCAGGGCCTCCGGGACAGGTATGGCTACACCTTC.

The CDR3 here is CASSLGLGLAGLEQFF. The CDR3 DNA reads as TGTGCCAGCAGCTTAGGACTGGGGCTAGCGGGACTTGAGCAGTTCTTC. This rearrangement joins TRBV7-9 to TRBJ2-1; 9 bases are a match to TRBD2. Germline loops: CDR1 SEHNR, CDR2 FQNEAQ (reference sequence). There are 16 residues in the CDR3. V lost 1 base and J lost 9; bases outside the gene matches: 10.

The sample holds a few counts of this clone. The rearrangement uses TRBV4-1 and TRBJ2-1; 7 nucleotides line up with TRBD2. Trimming removed 1 base from V and 9 bases from J; junction bases left unmatched: 9. Germline V gene data show CDR1 as MGHRA and CDR2 as YSYEKL. This CDR3 contains 15 residues. As DNA, the CDR3 is TGCGCCAGCAGCCAAGGAGTAGGACTAGAGTCTGAGCAGTTCTTC. As protein: CASSQGVGLESEQFF.

The chain employs TRBV6-5 and TRBJ2-2; 7 nucleotides align to TRBD2. The CDR3 is 15 amino acids. The trim removed 8 bases at V and 5 bases at J, leaving 11 bases unmatched. Germline CDR1 reads MNHEY; CDR2 reads SVGAGI. The DNA of the CDR3 is TGTGCCAGCGGTGGCGGGAGAGGGTTTACCGGGGAGCTGTTTTTT. Its protein is CASGGGRGFTGELFF.

This clone has a handful of counts. The chain combines TRBV6-1 with TRBJ1-2; no firm D call. CDR1 and CDR2 from the germline V gene are MNHNS and SASEGT. V lost 8 bases to trimming and J lost 4 bases, with 11 bases between them. CDR3 size: 12 residues. The CDR3 DNA follows: TGTGCCAGCCGTCCTCTAGGCTATGGCTACACCTTC. Its protein is CASRPLGYGYTF.

Points on this clone: Within the sample, other DNA sequences also encode this same CDR3. The genes are TRBV7-9 and TRBJ1-1; maybe TRBD1 (5 bases). CDR1 is SEHNR and CDR2 is FQNEAQ in the germline V gene (reference sequence). This CDR3 region has 12 residues. Trimming took 2 bases from V and 4 from J, leaving 5 bases between them. The CDR3 region is CASSLRGTEAFF. CDR3 DNA sequence: TGTGCCAGCAGCTTAAGGGGCACTGAAGCTTTCTTT.

The chain joins TRBV25-1 to TRBJ2-2; possibly TRBD1 for D (5 bases). The CDR3 runs 16 residues. The V gene's germline CDR1 is MGHDK and CDR2 SYGVNS. V was pared by 7 bases and J by 1 base, with 16 bases between. As DNA, the CDR3 is TGTGCCAGCAAGGCGGTTAGACAGCGGAACACCGGGGAGCTGTTTTTT. Translated, it gives CASKAVRQRNTGELFF.